The 24 T cell receptor beta chains presented below share a single source sample, sequenced in a study of cytomegalovirus exposure and HLA in healthy donors. It was with 60 Vbeta and 13 Jbeta primers that the PCR ran. The method was immunoSEQ multiplex PCR; TCRdb's version includes in-frame clones alone and lacks a portion of them. The table records around 170,000 clones, approximately 88% of them present only once. Sequenced input: PBMCs. Receptors originate from a boy aged 2 to 9 in good health and CMV-seronegative.

The V call is TRBV7-9, the J call TRBJ1-2, with a weak D call TRBD1 (6 bases). Germline CDR1 SEHNR, CDR2 FQNEAQ (reference sequence). The CDR3 is 16 residues long. Between the trimmed V and J ends, which lost 6 bases and 1 base, there was a span of 18 bases. This chain's CDR3 is CASSVEGVVGNYGYTF. CDR3 nucleotides: TGTGCCAGCAGTGTCGAGGGGGTAGTTGGTAACTATGGCTACACCTTC. Complete variable domain (other parts from reference TRBV7-9 and TRBJ1-2): DTGVSQNPRHKITKRGQNVTFRCDPISEHNRLYWYRQTLGQGPEFLTYFQNEAQLEKSRLLSDRFSAERPKGSFSTLEIQRTEQGDSAMYLCASSVEGVVGNYGYTFGSGTRLTVV.

This chain links TRBV27 with TRBJ2-7; 10 bases align to TRBD1. The CDR3 is 14 residues long. Germline assignment: CDR1 MNHEY and CDR2 SMNVEV (reference sequence). The V segment lost 6 bases and the J segment 2 bases; nucleotides outside the gene matches: 4. CDR3 residues: CASRRGTGAYEQYF. The DNA of the CDR3 is TGTGCCAGCAGGCGCGGGACAGGGGCCTACGAGCAGTACTTC.

In this sample, this clone turned up a few times. The CDR3 here is CASSPGRGHQPQHF. The CDR3 region has the DNA TGTGCCAGCTCACCGGGCAGGGGGCATCAGCCCCAGCATTTT. The chain uses TRBV18 and TRBJ1-5; 8 bases are a match to TRBD1. Germline loops: CDR1 KGHSH, CDR2 LQKENI. V shed 3 bases and J 5 bases; nucleotides not matched to a gene: 3. This CDR3 has 14 residues.

The chain carries TRBV9 and TRBJ2-5; 9 nucleotides agree with TRBD1. J lost 1 base, V lost 1 base, and 8 bases had no gene match. The CDR3 runs 17 residues. From germline, CDR1 is SGDLS and CDR2 YYNGEE. The CDR3 loop is CASSVFPRGQGQETQYF. The DNA for the CDR3 is TGTGCCAGCAGCGTATTTCCGCGGGGACAGGGCCAAGAGACCCAGTACTTC.

The chain couples TRBV7-9 to TRBJ2-1, with TRBD2 matching 11 bases. The germline V gene has CDR1 SEHNR and CDR2 FQNEAQ (reference sequence). The length of the CDR3 is 15 residues. J lost 7 bases, V lost 5 bases, and 7 bases had no gene match. This CDR3 reads CASSRLAGGLNEQFF. As DNA, the CDR3 is TGTGCCAGCAGCCGCCTAGCGGGAGGTTTAAATGAGCAGTTCTTC.

The rearrangement uses TRBV28 and TRBJ2-7; D is possibly TRBD2 (5 bases). This CDR3 has 15 amino acids. V lost 6 bases and J 2 bases, leaving 17 bases between the germline ends. Germline V gene sequence: CDR1 MDHEN, CDR2 SYDVKM. This CDR3 is CASSRRGSWAYEQYF. For the CDR3, the DNA is TGTGCCAGCAGCCGCCGAGGGAGTTGGGCCTACGAGCAGTACTTC. The whole variable domain, filled in from reference TRBV28 and TRBJ2-7, reads DVKVTQSSRYLVKRTGEKVFLECVQDMDHENMFWYRQDPGLGLRLIYFSYDVKMKEKGDIPEGYSVSREKKERFSLILESASTNQTSMYLCASSRRGSWAYEQYFGPGTRLTVT.

The chain uses TRBV5-1 and TRBJ1-2; a possible D gene is TRBD1 (5 bases). Germline-derived CDR1 and CDR2 are SGHRS and YFSETQ. The CDR3 has 17 amino acids. Trimming pared 4 bases from V and 4 bases from J, leaving 23 bases between. CDR3 loop: CASSHRDGVSGGYGYTF. CDR3 in DNA: TGCGCCAGCAGCCACCGGGACGGGGTCTCGGGGGGCTATGGCTACACCTTC.

V and J are TRBV19 and TRBJ2-1; 10 bases line up with TRBD1. The CDR3 has 17 amino acids. The junction had 10 bases not matched to a gene; V was cut back by 5 bases and J by 3 bases. The germline gives CDR1 LNHDA, CDR2 SQIVND (reference sequence). CDR3: CASSAGTGDPRYNEQFF. CDR3 nucleotide sequence: TGTGCCAGTAGTGCCGGGACAGGGGACCCTCGCTACAATGAGCAGTTCTTC. Looking up the rest from reference TRBV19 and TRBJ2-1 gives the full variable domain: DGGITQSPKYLFRKEGQNVTLSCEQNLNHDAMYWYRQDPGQGLRLIYYSQIVNDFQKGDIAEGYSVSREKKESFPLTVTSAQKNPTAFYLCASSAGTGDPRYNEQFFGPGTRLTVL.

The chain couples TRBV5-1 to TRBJ2-7; TRBD1 is a possible D gene (6 bases). Trimming took off 4 bases at V and 4 bases at J, with 18 bases between the two ends. This CDR3 has 15 residues. The V gene's germline CDR1 is SGHRS and CDR2 YFSETQ. The CDR3 spells CASSPTGTQLYEQYF. The CDR3 DNA sequence: TGCGCCAGCAGCCCAACAGGGACACAACTTTACGAGCAGTACTTC.

This sequence joins TRBV5-8 and TRBJ2-3, with a tentative D call TRBD2 (5 bases). The CDR3 has 15 amino acids. The germline V gene encodes CDR1 SGHTS and CDR2 YDEGEE. Trimming removed 2 bases at V and 3 bases at J, with 13 bases between. CDR3 sequence reads: CASSLGGRGTDTQYF. CDR3 bases: TGTGCCAGCAGCTTAGGTGGGAGAGGAACAGATACGCAGTATTTT.

This clone was counted a single time. The chain joins TRBV28 to TRBJ2-7; 10 bases align to TRBD1. Trimming cost V 3 bases and J 3 bases; bases outside gene matches: 8. The CDR3 has 16 residues. Germline lookup yields CDR1 MDHEN and CDR2 SYDVKM. This chain's CDR3 is CASSLFRWDRGYEQYF. CDR3 bases: TGTGCCAGCAGTTTGTTCCGTTGGGACAGGGGCTACGAGCAGTACTTC.

The gene calls are TRBV4-2 and TRBJ2-1; 10 positions match TRBD1. Germline CDR1 is LGHNA and CDR2 is YNFKEQ. Unmatched junction bases numbered 8, after V lost 3 bases and J lost 9 bases. This CDR3 is built from 15 residues. DNA for the CDR3: TGTGCCAGCAGCCATATTCTGACAGGGGGCTTTGAGCAGTTCTTC. Residues: CASSHILTGGFEQFF.

CDR3 nucleotide sequence: TGTGCCAGCAGCTTAGGGACAGCGCTAGCCAAAAACATTCAGTACTTC. It yields the protein CASSLGTALAKNIQYF. The chain is built from TRBV7-9 and TRBJ2-4, with D perhaps TRBD1 (6 bases). This CDR3 has 16 residues. Trimming left V 1 base short and J 0 bases short, with 10 bases between. From germline, CDR1 is SEHNR and CDR2 FQNEAQ (reference sequence). The complete variable domain, with remaining parts taken from reference TRBV7-9 and TRBJ2-4, reads DTGVSQNPRHKITKRGQNVTFRCDPISEHNRLYWYRQTLGQGPEFLTYFQNEAQLEKSRLLSDRFSAERPKGSFSTLEIQRTEQGDSAMYLCASSLGTALAKNIQYFGAGTRLSVL.

This clone has more than one count but fewer than ten. The chain combines TRBV30 with TRBJ1-1; D remains ambiguous. The CDR3 extends over 14 amino acids. Trimming removed 3 bases from V and 1 base from J, with 12 bases in between. Germline CDR1 reads GTSNPN; CDR2 reads SVGIG (reference sequence). CDR3 in DNA: TGTGCCTGGAGATCCGGCCGAGGGAACACTGAAGCTTTCTTT. Translation gives CAWRSGRGNTEAFF.

The rearrangement links TRBV5-4 to TRBJ2-1; 7 bases match TRBD1. CDR1 and CDR2 from the germline V gene are SGHNT and YYREEE (reference sequence). The junction had 8 bases not matched to a gene; V was cut back by 4 bases and J by 4 bases. The CDR3 totals 15 residues. The CDR3 DNA reads as TGTGCCAGCAGCCAAAAAACAGGGGAATACAATGAGCAGTTCTTC. This sequence encodes CASSQKTGEYNEQFF.

The chain uses TRBV29-1 and TRBJ2-1, with TRBD1 identical over 8 bases. Looked up from germline, CDR1 is SQVTM and CDR2 is ANQGSEA. J was trimmed by 2 bases and V by 7 bases; bases with no gene match: 7. There are 14 residues in the CDR3. CDR3 DNA: TGCAGCGCCGGACGGGGACAGGCCTACAATGAGCAGTTCTTC. It translates to CSAGRGQAYNEQFF.

The V gene is TRBV9, the J gene TRBJ2-3, with TRBD1 matching over 8 bases. From germline, CDR1 is SGDLS and CDR2 YYNGEE. Trimming removed 1 base from V and 4 bases from J; junction bases left unmatched: 5. The CDR3 is made up of 15 amino acids. CDR3 residues: CASSVSGGAPDTQYF. The CDR3 nucleotides are TGTGCCAGCAGCGTATCAGGGGGCGCCCCAGATACGCAGTATTTT.

The chain is built from TRBV5-1 and TRBJ2-7; tentative D call: TRBD1 (6 bases). V lost 3 bases, J lost 5 bases, and 12 bases lay in between. Germline assignment: CDR1 SGHRS and CDR2 YFSETQ. This CDR3 has 13 residues. The CDR3 here is CASSWVGDNEQYF. CDR3 sequence (DNA): TGCGCCAGCAGCTGGGTGGGGGACAACGAGCAGTACTTC.

The rearrangement joins TRBV6-5 to TRBJ2-7; possible D gene TRBD2, 5 bases. CDR3 length: 13 amino acids. V lost 0 bases and J lost 3, with 6 bases in between. CDR1 and CDR2 from the germline V gene are MNHEY and SVGAGI. The CDR3: CASSYSRVYEQYF. CDR3 DNA sequence: TGTGCCAGCAGTTACTCGCGGGTCTACGAGCAGTACTTC.

The chain is built from TRBV6-1 and TRBJ2-5; 9 bases are shared with TRBD2. J gave up 5 bases and V 2 bases, and 9 bases lay outside the gene matches. This CDR3 spans 16 amino acids. Looked up from germline, CDR1 is MNHNS and CDR2 is SASEGT. CDR3 region: CASSEIGGRGAETQYF. CDR3 DNA: TGTGCCAGCAGTGAAATTGGCGGGAGGGGAGCGGAGACCCAGTACTTC.

The chain links TRBV27 to TRBJ2-1; the D gene is possibly TRBD1 (5 bases). Trimming removed 3 bases at V and 8 bases at J, with 17 bases between. This CDR3 spans 15 amino acids. Germline-derived CDR1 and CDR2 are MNHEY and SMNVEV (reference sequence). The CDR3 DNA sequence: TGTGCCAGCAGTTTTTTTAAGACAGCCCCCGATGAGCAGTTCTTC. This translates into CASSFFKTAPDEQFF.

The rearrangement joins TRBV13 to TRBJ2-4; 8 bases fit TRBD2. J was trimmed by 11 bases and V by 4 bases; bases with no gene match: 10. This CDR3 region has 14 residues. CDR1 is PRHDT, CDR2 FYEKMQ, per germline (reference sequence). The CDR3 DNA reads TGTGCCAGCAGCTATAGCGGGATAATCCCATTTCAGTACTTC. It translates to CASSYSGIIPFQYF.

V and J are TRBV29-1 and TRBJ2-1, with TRBD1 matching over 7 bases. CDR1 and CDR2 from the germline V gene are SQVTM and ANQGSEA. This CDR3 region has 14 residues. V was pared by 3 bases and J by 1 base, with 3 bases of the junction left unmatched. This chain's CDR3 is CSVEDRRSYNEQFF. CDR3 nucleotide sequence: TGCAGCGTTGAGGACAGGCGGTCCTACAATGAGCAGTTCTTC.

The rearrangement joins TRBV19 to TRBJ1-2; 8 positions match TRBD1. This CDR3 is 15 amino acids long. V lost 4 bases to trimming and J lost 6 bases; unmatched junction nucleotides: 10. Germline lookup yields CDR1 LNHDA and CDR2 SQIVND (reference sequence). The CDR3 sequence is CASSTRGRGPDGYTF. The CDR3 nucleotides read TGTGCCAGTAGTACTCGGGGCAGGGGGCCAGATGGCTACACCTTC. The full variable domain, its missing parts supplied by reference TRBV19 and TRBJ1-2, is DGGITQSPKYLFRKEGQNVTLSCEQNLNHDAMYWYRQDPGQGLRLIYYSQIVNDFQKGDIAEGYSVSREKKESFPLTVTSAQKNPTAFYLCASSTRGRGPDGYTFGSGTRLTVV.